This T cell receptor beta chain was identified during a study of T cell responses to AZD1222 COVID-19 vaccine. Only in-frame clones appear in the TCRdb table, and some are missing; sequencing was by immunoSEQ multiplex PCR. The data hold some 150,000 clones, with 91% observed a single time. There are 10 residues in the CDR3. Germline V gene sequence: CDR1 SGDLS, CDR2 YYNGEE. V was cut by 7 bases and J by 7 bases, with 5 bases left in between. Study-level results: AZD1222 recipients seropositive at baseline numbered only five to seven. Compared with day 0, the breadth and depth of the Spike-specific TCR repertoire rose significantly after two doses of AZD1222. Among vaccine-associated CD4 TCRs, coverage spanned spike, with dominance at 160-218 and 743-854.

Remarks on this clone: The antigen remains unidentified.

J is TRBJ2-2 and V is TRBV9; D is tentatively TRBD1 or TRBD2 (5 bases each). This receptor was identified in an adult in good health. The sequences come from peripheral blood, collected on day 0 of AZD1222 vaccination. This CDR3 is CASGGGELFF. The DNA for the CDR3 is TGTGCCAGCGGGGGCGGGGAGCTGTTTTTT.